These 28 T cell receptor beta chains were all obtained from the same sample, sequenced in a study of cytomegalovirus exposure and HLA in healthy donors. With 60 Vbeta and 13 Jbeta primers, the PCR was carried out. Only in-frame clones appear in the TCRdb table, and some are missing; sequencing was by immunoSEQ multiplex PCR. Here the sample spans roughly 120,000 clones, under 70% being singletons. The sequencing input was PBMCs. These TCRs come from a man aged 25-45 years in good health and CMV-seropositive.

The gene calls are TRBV10-2 and TRBJ2-6; possibly TRBD1 for D (6 bases). This CDR3 comprises 18 residues. The V end was cut by 1 base, the J end by 0 bases, with 13 bases between. Germline V CDR1 and CDR2: WSHSY, SAAADI. The CDR3 here is CASSELLGHYSGANVLTF. DNA for the CDR3: TGCGCCAGCAGTGAGTTGTTGGGACACTACTCTGGGGCCAACGTCCTGACTTTC.

The CDR3 DNA follows: TGCAGCGCGCGGGGGGGGGAGGGCACTGAAGCTTTCTTT. Residues: CSARGGEGTEAFF. J is TRBJ1-1 and V is TRBV29-1, with D possibly TRBD1 on 5 matching bases. Germline-derived CDR1 and CDR2 are SQVTM and ANQGSEA. The CDR3 runs 13 residues. With 7 bases removed from V and 4 bases from J, the gap between germline ends came to 16 bases. Full variable domain (rest looked up from reference TRBV29-1 and TRBJ1-1): SAVISQKPSRDICQRGTSLTIQCQVDSQVTMMFWYRQQPGQSLTLIATANQGSEATYESGFVIDKFPISRPNLTFSTLTVSNMSPEDSSIYLCSARGGEGTEAFFGQGTRLTVV.

The chain is built from TRBV7-7 and TRBJ2-3; 8 bases match TRBD1. Germline V gives CDR1 SSHAT, CDR2 FNYEAQ (reference sequence). This CDR3 is 16 amino acids long. The chain's CDR3 is CACSGGREHSTDTQYF. CDR3 nucleotide sequence: TGTGCTTGCTCAGGGGGCAGGGAACATAGCACAGATACGCAGTATTTT.

The V gene is TRBV9, the J gene TRBJ2-5; 9 bases agree with TRBD2. This CDR3 contains 16 residues. V was pared by 0 bases and J by 1 base, with 4 bases of the junction left unmatched. CDR1 SGDLS and CDR2 YYNGEE come from the germline V gene. The CDR3 reads CASSVDDSGGQETQYF. The CDR3 DNA follows: TGTGCCAGCAGCGTAGATGATAGCGGGGGCCAAGAGACCCAGTACTTC. Combining the CDR3 with reference TRBV9 and TRBJ2-5 gives the whole variable domain DSGVTQTPKHLITATGQRVTLRCSPRSGDLSVYWYQQSLDQGLQFLIQYYNGEERAKGNILERFSAQQFPDLHSELNLSSLELGDSALYFCASSVDDSGGQETQYFGPGTRLLVL.

This clone was seen a handful of times. This chain joins TRBV21-1 and TRBJ2-7; the D call in the table, TRBD2, was not verified against the DNA. TRBV21-1 is labeled a pseudogene. This CDR3 is 16 amino acids long. CDR3 DNA: TGTGCCAGCAGCAAAGAAAGGGCGGGAATTACGGGGGAGCAGTACGTC. Its protein is CASSKERAGITGEQYV.

This chain uses TRBV28 with TRBJ1-2; the D is unclear. The CDR3 runs 12 residues. The V gene lost 3 bases and the J gene lost 10 bases, with 12 bases spanning the gap. Germline CDR1 reads MDHEN; CDR2 reads SYDVKM. The CDR3 DNA is TGTGCCAGCAGTTTTCCAACAGCTTTCTACACCTTC. Protein product: CASSFPTAFYTF.

The CDR3 protein is CASSFGPGESNYGYTF. In nucleotides, the CDR3 is TGCGCCAGCAGCTTTGGACCAGGGGAGTCTAACTATGGCTACACCTTC. The rearrangement uses TRBV5-1 and TRBJ1-2; perhaps TRBD1 as D (6 bases). CDR3 size: 16 residues. Germline values: CDR1 SGHRS, CDR2 YFSETQ. V lost 2 bases and J 0 bases, leaving 14 bases between the germline ends.

The chain joins TRBV30 to TRBJ1-1; 8 bases are shared with TRBD1. The germline V gene encodes CDR1 GTSNPN and CDR2 SVGIG (reference sequence). The V gene end was trimmed by 5 bases and the J gene end by 0 bases; junction bases not matched to a gene: 8. CDR3 length equals 15 residues. CDR3 residues: CAWRTGPYMNTEAFF. Written as DNA, the CDR3 is TGTGCCTGGCGGACAGGGCCTTATATGAACACTGAAGCTTTCTTT. Drawing the rest from reference TRBV30 and TRBJ1-1, the complete variable domain is SQTIHQWPATLVQPVGSPLSLECTVEGTSNPNLYWYRQAAGRGLQLLFYSVGIGQISSEVPQNLSASRPQDRQFILSSKKLLLSDSGFYLCAWRTGPYMNTEAFFGQGTRLTVV.

This chain uses TRBV7-9 with TRBJ1-4, with D perhaps matching TRBD1 (6 bases). The V gene's germline CDR1 is SEHNR and CDR2 FQNEAQ (reference sequence). This CDR3 has 18 amino acids. V was pared by 4 bases and J by 0 bases, with 18 bases between. As DNA, the CDR3 is TGTGCCAGCAGCTCGTTTGGGGGGGGGCCCGCAACTAATGAAAAACTGTTTTTT. This sequence encodes CASSSFGGGPATNEKLFF.

This chain uses TRBV10-2 with TRBJ2-1, with a weak D call TRBD2 (6 bases). Per germline, CDR1 WSHSY and CDR2 SAAADI. The V gene lost 7 bases and the J gene lost 6 bases, with 16 bases spanning the gap. CDR3 length: 14 amino acids. The CDR3 region has the DNA TGCGCCAGCACGACTACCCGGGGGAGCAATGAGCAGTTCTTC. Translated: CASTTTRGSNEQFF.

V and J are TRBV18 and TRBJ1-5; 9 nucleotides match TRBD1. The germline V gene has CDR1 KGHSH and CDR2 LQKENI. The CDR3 is made up of 16 amino acids. With V trimmed by 5 bases and J by 3 bases, 8 bases remained unmatched. The CDR3 here is CASSGPRDRANQPQHF. In nucleotides, the CDR3 is TGTGCCAGCTCAGGTCCCCGGGACAGGGCCAATCAGCCCCAGCATTTT.

The V and J genes are TRBV5-1 and TRBJ2-1; maybe TRBD1 (6 bases). In germline, CDR1 is SGHRS, CDR2 YFSETQ. Trimming left V 8 bases short and J 6 bases short, with 27 bases between. The CDR3 runs to 17 residues. The CDR3 sequence: CARKSEDHRVEPNEQFF. The CDR3 nucleotides read TGCGCCAGAAAAAGCGAGGACCACAGGGTCGAACCCAATGAGCAGTTCTTC. The full variable domain, completed using reference TRBV5-1 and TRBJ2-1, is KAGVTQTPRYLIKTRGQQVTLSCSPISGHRSVSWYQQTPGQGLQFLFEYFSETQRNKGNFPGRFSGRQFSNSRSEMNVSTLELGDSALYLCARKSEDHRVEPNEQFFGPGTRLTVL.

This clone was detected a few times. The chain uses TRBV2 and TRBJ1-1; D perhaps matches TRBD1 (5 bases). Germline V gene sequence: CDR1 SNHLY, CDR2 FYNNEI. The ends were cut back, 2 bases at V and 6 bases at J, with 10 bases in the middle. This CDR3 is 13 amino acids long. This CDR3 is CASSERGWAEAFF. CDR3 coding DNA: TGTGCCAGCAGTGAAAGGGGCTGGGCTGAAGCTTTCTTT.

The chain combines TRBV2 with TRBJ1-1; D is perhaps TRBD1 (6 bases). V lost 3 bases to trimming and J lost 1 base, with 9 bases between them. The CDR3 spans 14 residues. Germline-derived CDR1 and CDR2 are SNHLY and FYNNEI. The CDR3 loop reads CASSDRGQNTEAFF. In nucleotides, the CDR3 is TGTGCCAGCAGTGACAGGGGTCAGAACACTGAAGCTTTCTTT.

V gene TRBV5-6 combines with J gene TRBJ2-5; 7 nucleotides line up with TRBD2. Trimming cost V 4 bases and J 2 bases; bases outside gene matches: 17. Germline V gives CDR1 SGHDT, CDR2 YYEEEE. CDR3 size: 18 residues. Here the CDR3 reads CASSRRASGGVGQETQYF. The DNA of the CDR3 is TGTGCCAGCAGCCGGAGGGCTAGCGGCGGAGTCGGGCAAGAGACCCAGTACTTC.

The rearrangement uses TRBV29-1 and TRBJ1-2; 7 nucleotides agree with TRBD1. The CDR3 spans 15 residues. The V segment lost 6 bases and the J segment 1 base; nucleotides outside the gene matches: 11. Germline V gives CDR1 SQVTM, CDR2 ANQGSEA. CDR3: CSVLLTGSRNYGYTF. As DNA, the CDR3 is TGCAGCGTCCTCCTGACAGGGAGCCGTAACTATGGCTACACCTTC.

V usage is TRBV6-6 and J usage is TRBJ1-1; 8 bases agree with TRBD1. The junction had 6 bases not matched to a gene; V was cut back by 0 bases and J by 3 bases. This CDR3 is built from 16 residues. The V gene's germline CDR1 is MNHNY and CDR2 SVGAGI (reference sequence). CDR3 DNA: TGTGCCAGCAGTTACTCCCGGACAGGGCGGGACACTGAAGCTTTCTTT. Its translation is CASSYSRTGRDTEAFF.

V is TRBV27 and J is TRBJ1-3, with 8 bases identical to TRBD1. The germline gives CDR1 MNHEY, CDR2 SMNVEV (reference sequence). V was pared by 5 bases and J by 0 bases, with 3 bases of the junction left unmatched. The CDR3 loop spans 15 amino acids. The CDR3: CASSPTGDSGNTIYF. The CDR3 coding sequence is TGTGCCAGCAGTCCGACAGGGGACTCTGGAAACACCATATATTTT.

The chain carries TRBV5-1 and TRBJ2-5, with D maybe TRBD1 (5 bases). V lost 4 bases and J 3 bases, leaving 16 bases between the germline ends. The CDR3 sequence is 15 residues long. In germline, CDR1 is SGHRS, CDR2 YFSETQ. The CDR3 DNA is TGCGCCAGCAGCCCGCAGGGAACCAGCAAAGAGACCCAGTACTTC. Translation gives CASSPQGTSKETQYF.

This clone showed up just a few times. This chain uses TRBV30 with TRBJ2-7, with a tentative D call TRBD2 (6 bases). The CDR3 is made up of 14 amino acids. Trimming shortened V by 2 bases and J by 0 bases, and 11 bases separated the two germline ends. From germline, CDR1 is GTSNPN and CDR2 SVGIG (reference sequence). The CDR3 sequence is CAWSSPDYSYEQYV. The CDR3, as DNA: TGTGCCTGGAGTTCCCCGGACTACTCCTACGAGCAGTACGTC.

The chain uses TRBV7-8 and TRBJ1-2; possible D gene TRBD1, 6 bases. V dropped 5 bases and J dropped 1 base, with 8 bases sitting between them. This CDR3 is 13 amino acids long. The germline CDR1 and CDR2 sequences are SGHVS and FQNEAQ. This CDR3 reads CASSRQVNYGYTF. In nucleotides, the CDR3 is TGTGCCAGCAGCAGACAGGTTAACTATGGCTACACCTTC. Based on the CDR3 plus reference TRBV7-8 and TRBJ1-2, the full variable domain is GAGVSQSPRYKVAKRGQDVALRCDPISGHVSLFWYQQALGQGPEFLTYFQNEAQLDKSGLPSDRFFAERPEGSVSTLKIQRTQQEDSAVYLCASSRQVNYGYTFGSGTRLTVV.

This clone was counted only a few times. The chain uses TRBV9 and TRBJ2-1, with 9 bases lining up with TRBD2. The J segment lost 10 bases and the V segment lost 3 bases, leaving 8 bases of the junction unmatched. Germline CDR1 is SGDLS and CDR2 is YYNGEE. This CDR3 spans 14 amino acids. Here the CDR3 reads CASSDAGGPGEQFF. The DNA of the CDR3 is TGTGCCAGCAGCGATGCGGGAGGGCCAGGGGAGCAGTTCTTC.

The chain combines TRBV11-3 with TRBJ1-6; 8 bases line up with TRBD1. The CDR3 length is 19 residues. V gave up 1 base and J gave up 7 bases; unmatched junction bases: 15. Germline V gene sequence: CDR1 SGHNT, CDR2 YENEEA. CDR3 in amino acids: CASSLAVFARTGKNSPLHF. The DNA for the CDR3 is TGTGCCAGCAGCTTAGCGGTATTCGCTAGGACAGGGAAGAATTCACCCCTCCACTTT.

The chain has TRBV29-1 and TRBJ1-2, with TRBD1 matching over 10 bases. The V gene end was trimmed by 4 bases and the J gene end by 7 bases; junction bases not matched to a gene: 6. The length of the CDR3 is 13 residues. Germline V CDR1 and CDR2: SQVTM, ANQGSEA. The CDR3 loop reads CSVAAGTGAGYTF. As DNA, the CDR3 is TGCAGCGTTGCCGCCGGGACAGGGGCTGGCTACACCTTC.

The V gene is TRBV6-1, the J gene TRBJ2-7; 11 bases agree with TRBD1. CDR3 length: 15 residues. CDR1 is MNHNS, CDR2 SASEGT, per germline. The ends lost 2 bases at V and 9 bases at J; junction bases unmatched: 9. The CDR3 bases are TGTGCCAGCAGTGAACAGGGGACAGGGGGGCTTGGGCAGTACGTC. Translated, it gives CASSEQGTGGLGQYV.

The chain recombines TRBV5-1 with TRBJ2-2; D ambiguous. Trimming left V 3 bases short and J 3 bases short, with 9 bases between. Germline assignment: CDR1 SGHRS and CDR2 YFSETQ. This CDR3 spans 14 amino acids. CDR3: CASSYTPDTGELFF. In DNA, the CDR3 is TGCGCCAGCAGCTACACCCCAGACACCGGGGAGCTGTTTTTT.

In regard to this clone: A read error may account for a junction end that differs from germline. Other DNA sequences of this sample code for an identical CDR3. The chain is built from TRBV6-1 and TRBJ1-1; 12 bases are a match to TRBD1. CDR3 length equals 14 residues. CDR1 MNHNS and CDR2 SASEGT come from the germline V gene. The CDR3 DNA reads as TGTGCCAGCAGTACGGGGACAGGGGGCACTGAGGCTTTCTTT. This encodes CASSTGTGGTEAFF.

The chain is built from TRBV7-8 and TRBJ2-7, with TRBD2 identical over 11 bases. Germline CDR1 reads SGHVS; CDR2 reads FQNEAQ. The CDR3 runs to 14 residues. V lost 4 bases and J lost 3; bases outside the gene matches: 2. As DNA, the CDR3 is TGTGCCAGCAGCTATGGGACTAGCGGCTACGAGCAGTACGTC. Protein product: CASSYGTSGYEQYV.